This passage covers 21 T cell receptor beta chains from one sample sequenced in a study of blood T cell repertoires in COVID-19. The data were produced by immunoSEQ multiplex PCR, yet TCRdb's version contains in-frame clones alone and is incomplete. There are approximately 93,000 clones in the sample; about 91% occur only once, and 0.47% lies in the top ten. Sequences were obtained from peripheral blood. The receptors derive from a man in his fifties or sixties with acute or convalescent COVID-19.

The rearrangement uses TRBV5-1 and TRBJ1-2, with TRBD1 identical over 8 bases. J lost 4 bases, V lost 5 bases, and 4 bases had no gene match. Germline CDR1 reads SGHRS; CDR2 reads YFSETQ. The CDR3 extends over 13 amino acids. The CDR3 protein is CASSSDRAYGYTF. CDR3 DNA sequence: TGCGCCAGCAGTTCGGACAGGGCCTATGGCTACACCTTC.

This chain joins TRBV5-1 and TRBJ2-5; the match to TRBD2 covers 10 bases. The CDR3 is 16 amino acids. The J segment lost 3 bases and the V segment lost 0 bases, leaving 5 bases of the junction unmatched. Looked up from germline, CDR1 is SGHRS and CDR2 is YFSETQ. The CDR3 region is CASSLAPLAGEETQYF. CDR3 bases: TGCGCCAGCAGCTTGGCCCCCCTAGCGGGGGAAGAGACCCAGTACTTC.

This chain links TRBV6-4 with TRBJ1-1; D is unresolved. Trimming pared 3 bases from V and 7 bases from J, leaving 15 bases between. The germline CDR1 and CDR2 sequences are MRHNA and SNTAGT. This CDR3 contains 14 residues. The CDR3 protein is CASSESMLSSEAFF. CDR3 nucleotide sequence: TGTGCCAGCAGTGAATCAATGCTGAGTAGTGAAGCTTTCTTT.

By share of the sample, this clone is medium-sized. The chain combines TRBV24-1 with TRBJ2-1; TRBD1 matches at 11 bases. The CDR3 spans 17 residues. Germline CDR1 and CDR2: KGHDR and SFDVKD. V lost 4 bases and J lost 7; bases outside the gene matches: 11. The CDR3 sequence is CATSEPTDRGLRNEQFF. CDR3 sequence (DNA): TGTGCCACCAGTGAACCTACGGACAGGGGGCTTAGGAATGAGCAGTTCTTC.

The rearrangement joins TRBV7-2 to TRBJ2-7; TRBD2 is a possible D gene (5 bases). The CDR3 sequence is 16 residues long. Trimming stripped 2 bases from V and 3 bases from J, with 17 bases between. Germline V CDR1 and CDR2: SGHTA, FQGNSA. Written as DNA, the CDR3 is TGTGCCAGCAGCTTAAACGCGCTAGCCTTCCTCTACGAGCAGTACTTC. As protein: CASSLNALAFLYEQYF.

The chain joins TRBV18 to TRBJ1-4, with no clear D. The CDR3 is 15 amino acids. Trimming took 1 base from V and 3 from J, leaving 9 bases between them. Germline V lookup: CDR1 KGHSH, CDR2 LQKENI. Here the CDR3 DNA reads TGTGCCAGCTCACCACAAAAGGGAGCTAATGAAAAACTGTTTTTT. Its translation is CASSPQKGANEKLFF.

The chain has TRBV5-6 and TRBJ2-5; D perhaps matches TRBD1 (6 bases). V dropped 2 bases and J dropped 5 bases, with 10 bases sitting between them. The CDR3 loop spans 13 amino acids. Germline assignment: CDR1 SGHDT and CDR2 YYEEEE. The CDR3 here is CASSLHQGETQYF. DNA of the CDR3: TGTGCCAGCAGCTTACACCAGGGGGAGACCCAGTACTTC.

J is TRBJ2-1 and V is TRBV5-1; 10 bases agree with TRBD1. This CDR3 has 17 residues. J gave up 4 bases and V 4 bases, and 11 bases lay outside the gene matches. Per the germline V gene, CDR1 is SGHRS and CDR2 is YFSETQ. CDR3 residues: CASSAGGPGQGYNEQFF. The CDR3 nucleotides read TGCGCCAGCAGCGCTGGGGGGCCGGGACAGGGGTACAATGAGCAGTTCTTC.

The rearrangement uses TRBV7-6 and TRBJ2-7; 8 nucleotides match TRBD2. V was pared by 5 bases and J by 3 bases, with 6 bases of the junction left unmatched. The germline CDR1 and CDR2 sequences are SGHVS and FNYEAQ. The CDR3 is 14 residues long. The CDR3 nucleotides are TGTGCCAGCAGCACCCTTAGCGGGGTCTACGAGCAGTACTTC. Its translation is CASSTLSGVYEQYF.

As concerns this clone: Other DNA sequences in this specimen translate into the identical CDR3. J is TRBJ1-3 and V is TRBV28, with unresolved D. Germline CDR1 MDHEN, CDR2 SYDVKM. Trimming shortened V by 3 bases and J by 5 bases, and 5 bases separated the two germline ends. This CDR3 is 12 amino acids long. The CDR3 loop is CASSFERNTIYF. The CDR3 DNA follows: TGTGCCAGCAGTTTCGAGAGAAACACCATATATTTT.

This chain links TRBV5-1 with TRBJ2-3; TRBD2 agrees at 8 bases. The V gene end was trimmed by 4 bases and the J gene end by 2 bases; junction bases not matched to a gene: 12. The germline V gene encodes CDR1 SGHRS and CDR2 YFSETQ. The CDR3 sequence is 17 residues long. This chain's CDR3 is CASSTGLEYRTTDTQYF. The CDR3 DNA is TGCGCCAGCAGCACGGGACTAGAATATCGAACCACAGATACGCAGTATTTT.

The chain links TRBV6-5 to TRBJ2-2, with D perhaps TRBD1 (5 bases). Germline V lookup: CDR1 MNHEY, CDR2 SVGAGI. The CDR3 extends over 14 amino acids. V was pared by 6 bases and J by 6 bases, with 14 bases between. This chain's CDR3 is CASSWAGPAGELFF. CDR3 coding DNA: TGTGCCAGCAGCTGGGCAGGGCCAGCCGGGGAGCTGTTTTTT.

The chain employs TRBV5-1 and TRBJ2-1; the match to TRBD2 covers 7 bases. J was trimmed by 7 bases and V by 7 bases; bases with no gene match: 14. In germline, CDR1 is SGHRS, CDR2 YFSETQ. CDR3 size: 15 residues. The CDR3 loop is CASGGREGRGNEQFF. CDR3 nucleotides: TGCGCCAGCGGGGGGAGGGAGGGCCGCGGTAATGAGCAGTTCTTC.

The chain combines TRBV7-7 with TRBJ2-7; perhaps TRBD1 as D (6 bases). V lost 2 bases to trimming and J lost 1 base, with 12 bases between them. Germline CDR1 and CDR2: SSHAT and FNYEAQ (reference sequence). CDR3 size: 15 residues. The CDR3 DNA is TGTGCCAGCAGCTTAAAGACAGGTCTGTCCTACGAGCAGTACTTC. Amino acid sequence: CASSLKTGLSYEQYF.

The chain joins TRBV6-5 to TRBJ2-7, with D unclear. Trimming removed 11 bases at V and 1 base at J, with 12 bases between. CDR3 length: 12 residues. Germline CDR1 is MNHEY and CDR2 is SVGAGI. This CDR3 is CACRGTSYEQYF. CDR3 coding DNA: TGTGCCTGCCGCGGCACATCCTACGAGCAGTACTTC.

The gene calls are TRBV28 and TRBJ2-7; no clear D gene. Germline V gives CDR1 MDHEN, CDR2 SYDVKM. The CDR3 length is 13 residues. Trimming pared 7 bases from V and 2 bases from J, leaving 12 bases between. The CDR3 DNA is TGTGCCAGCAACCGTTTAGCCCCCTACGAGCAGTACTTC. This gives the protein CASNRLAPYEQYF.

This rearrangement joins TRBV30 to TRBJ2-3; no clear D gene. The ends were cut back, 4 bases at V and 0 bases at J, with 11 bases in the middle. Germline CDR1 GTSNPN, CDR2 SVGIG (reference sequence). The CDR3 runs to 14 residues. The CDR3: CAWKLLPSTDTQYF. CDR3 coding DNA: TGTGCCTGGAAACTACTCCCAAGCACAGATACGCAGTATTTT.

The chain joins TRBV7-8 to TRBJ2-7; weak D call: TRBD2 (5 bases). CDR3 length: 13 residues. Between the trimmed V and J ends, which lost 6 bases and 6 bases, there was a span of 15 bases. CDR1 SGHVS and CDR2 FQNEAQ come from the germline V gene. The CDR3 is CASRGTQLGEQYF. The CDR3, as DNA: TGTGCCAGCAGGGGAACACAACTAGGCGAGCAGTACTTC.

The chain joins TRBV7-3 to TRBJ2-5; no reliable D call. V lost 5 bases and J lost 0, with 13 bases in between. Germline V gene data show CDR1 as SGHTA and CDR2 as FQGTGA. CDR3 length equals 15 residues. CDR3 coding DNA: TGTGCCAGCAGCCCCTCCGCTACCAACCAAGAGACCCAGTACTTC. It translates to CASSPSATNQETQYF.

The V gene is TRBV10-3, the J gene TRBJ2-3; 9 bases align to TRBD2. Germline CDR1 and CDR2: ENHRY and SYGVKD. V gave up 4 bases and J gave up 8 bases; unmatched junction bases: 10. The CDR3 sequence is 15 residues long. In DNA, the CDR3 is TGTGCCATCAGTGTTGGCGGGGGGGCCTCGGGTACGCAGTATTTT. This sequence encodes CAISVGGGASGTQYF.

This rearrangement joins TRBV30 to TRBJ1-4; D is ambiguous. The V end lost 1 base, the J end lost 0 bases, and 6 bases lay between the germline ends. This CDR3 has 14 amino acids. Germline CDR1 GTSNPN, CDR2 SVGIG (reference sequence). CDR3 in amino acids: CAWSGGATNEKLFF. The CDR3, as DNA: TGTGCCTGGAGTGGAGGTGCAACTAATGAAAAACTGTTTTTT.